The 29 T cell receptor beta chains reported below all come from one sample, sequenced in a study of cytomegalovirus exposure and HLA in healthy donors. The PCR had 60 Vbeta and 13 Jbeta primers. The repertoire was sequenced with immunoSEQ multiplex PCR; TCRdb's copy has only in-frame clones and lacks some. The sample holds about 190,000 clones, roughly 77% seen once. The sample taken for sequencing was PBMCs. These receptors were obtained from a woman younger than 45 in good health and CMV-seropositive.

The chain carries TRBV2 and TRBJ2-2, with 12 bases fitting TRBD1. The CDR3 runs to 16 residues. Germline-derived CDR1 and CDR2 are SNHLY and FYNNEI. The V and J ends lost 6 bases and 5 bases, in that order; junction bases with no gene match: 7. CDR3 bases: TGTGCCAGCAGCACTGGGGACAGGGGGCGTACCGGGGAGCTGTTTTTT. It specifies CASSTGDRGRTGELFF.

The CDR3 DNA reads as TGTGCCAGCAGTTGGACTAGCGGGAGCTACGAGCAGTACTTC. Translation gives CASSWTSGSYEQYF. The V gene is TRBV27, the J gene TRBJ2-7; 13 nucleotides align to TRBD2. V dropped 4 bases and J dropped 3; count of bases not matched to a gene: 0. Germline CDR1 reads MNHEY; CDR2 reads SMNVEV (reference sequence). The CDR3 totals 14 residues.

The chain uses TRBV5-6 and TRBJ2-7; 11 bases fit TRBD2. J lost 7 bases, V lost 2 bases, and 8 bases had no gene match. CDR1 is SGHDT, CDR2 YYEEEE, per germline. CDR3 size: 15 residues. The CDR3: CASSFMTSGAGEQYF. The CDR3 region has the DNA TGTGCCAGCAGCTTTATGACTAGCGGGGCTGGAGAGCAGTACTTC. The entire variable domain, with the rest obtained from reference TRBV5-6 and TRBJ2-7, is as follows: DAGVTQSPTHLIKTRGQQVTLRCSPKSGHDTVSWYQQALGQGPQFIFQYYEEEERQRGNFPDRFSGHQFPNYSSELNVNALLLGDSALYLCASSFMTSGAGEQYFGPGTRLTVT.

The genes are TRBV6-4 and TRBJ1-5; D is perhaps TRBD1 (5 bases). Deletions cut 6 bases from V and 1 base from J, with 13 bases between. From germline, CDR1 is MRHNA and CDR2 SNTAGT. This CDR3 is 15 amino acids long. In DNA form, the CDR3 reads TGTGCCAGCAGCCCCCTCGGGGGGAGCAATCAGCCCCAGCATTTT. Translated, it gives CASSPLGGSNQPQHF.

This chain uses TRBV11-3 with TRBJ2-2; TRBD1 aligns across 8 bases. With V trimmed by 5 bases and J by 3 bases, 5 bases remained unmatched. CDR3 length: 15 amino acids. CDR1 and CDR2 (germline): SGHNT, YENEEA. The CDR3 DNA reads TGTGCCAGCAGCCATGGACAGGGATACACCGGGGAGCTGTTTTTT. Translated: CASSHGQGYTGELFF.

In its sample, this clone was seen a few times. J is TRBJ2-1 and V is TRBV5-6; TRBD2 matches at 10 bases. Trimming removed 1 base from V and 6 bases from J; junction bases left unmatched: 1. CDR3 length: 14 amino acids. CDR1 SGHDT and CDR2 YYEEEE come from the germline V gene. The CDR3 sequence is CASSLRLAGNEQFF. Written as DNA, the CDR3 is TGTGCCAGCAGCTTGAGACTAGCGGGCAATGAGCAGTTCTTC.

The V gene is TRBV6-1, the J gene TRBJ2-7; 12 bases agree with TRBD2. Germline V gene sequence: CDR1 MNHNS, CDR2 SASEGT. Germline trimming cut 2 bases from V and 6 bases from J; bases unmatched to any gene: 11. The CDR3 is 17 residues long. CDR3 sequence (DNA): TGTGCCAGCAGTGAAATGCTAGCGGGAGGGCCCTCGGGCGAGCAGTACTTC. Translating gives CASSEMLAGGPSGEQYF.

A word on this clone: At one of its ends the junction is not consistent with the germline gene, which may arise from a read error. The rearrangement joins TRBV7-9 to TRBJ2-7; D might be TRBD2 (5 bases). Germline V CDR1 and CDR2: SEHNR, FQNEAQ (reference sequence). There are 15 residues in the CDR3. CDR3 in DNA: TGTTCCAGCAGCTTATTTCCGGGAACCCCCTACGAGCAGTACTTC. Its translation: CSSSLFPGTPYEQYF. The full variable domain, completed using reference TRBV7-9 and TRBJ2-7, is DTGVSQNPRHKITKRGQNVTFRCDPISEHNRLYWYRQTLGQGPEFLTYFQNEAQLEKSRLLSDRFSAERPKGSFSTLEIQRTEQGDSAMYLCSSSLFPGTPYEQYFGPGTRLTVT.

This chain joins TRBV10-3 and TRBJ2-7; 8 bases agree with TRBD2. The CDR3 has 17 amino acids. The ends lost 3 bases at V and 2 bases at J; junction bases unmatched: 12. Per the germline V gene, CDR1 is ENHRY and CDR2 is SYGVKD. Here the CDR3 DNA reads TGTGCCATCAGTGACCCCGGGGGGGCGCTCCCACCCTACGAGCAGTACTTC. Translation: CAISDPGGALPPYEQYF.

A few counts support this clone. The CDR3 is CASSFSGTGADTQYF. For the CDR3, the DNA is TGTGCCAGCAGCTTTTCCGGGACAGGGGCAGATACGCAGTATTTT. This chain connects TRBV7-8 to TRBJ2-3; the match to TRBD1 covers 10 bases. This CDR3 contains 15 residues. CDR1 is SGHVS, CDR2 FQNEAQ, per germline. J was trimmed by 4 bases and V by 3 bases; bases with no gene match: 4.

The V call is TRBV15, the J call TRBJ2-7; 8 bases agree with TRBD1. Per the germline V gene, CDR1 is LNHNV and CDR2 is YYDKDF (reference sequence). The CDR3 spans 18 residues. The ends lost 2 bases at V and 0 bases at J; junction bases unmatched: 12. CDR3 region: CATSRLLITTGDSYEQYF. CDR3 in DNA: TGTGCCACCAGCAGACTTCTAATAACGACAGGGGACTCCTACGAGCAGTACTTC.

DNA for the CDR3: TGTGCCAGTAGTATAGCCCCGAACCCGGGCACAGATACGCAGTATTTT. Translated, it gives CASSIAPNPGTDTQYF. The gene calls are TRBV19 and TRBJ2-3; D is uncertain. The CDR3 runs to 16 residues. V lost 1 base and J lost 1, with 12 bases in between. Germline CDR1 is LNHDA and CDR2 is SQIVND (reference sequence).

The rearrangement uses TRBV2 and TRBJ2-5, with TRBD1 identical over 8 bases. The DNA end favors TRBJ2-7, so the J call may be wrong. The CDR3 is made up of 17 amino acids. Per the germline V gene, CDR1 is SNHLY and CDR2 is FYNNEI. CDR3 DNA: TGTGCCAGCAGTGACGCCGAGACAGGGGTGAACCTCTACGAGCAGTACTTC. This translates into CASSDAETGVNLYEQYF.

This clone was detected a few times. V usage is TRBV6-1 and J usage is TRBJ2-7, with D possibly TRBD2 on 8 matching bases. The germline V gene has CDR1 MNHNS and CDR2 SASEGT. V lost 9 bases, J lost 4 bases, and 19 bases lay in between. The CDR3 is made up of 14 amino acids. CDR3 sequence: CASTGGRGLYEQYF. CDR3 nucleotides: TGTGCCAGTACGGGAGGGAGGGGGCTGTACGAGCAGTACTTC.

This sequence joins TRBV19 and TRBJ1-5; D perhaps matches TRBD1 (5 bases). Germline V gives CDR1 LNHDA, CDR2 SQIVND (reference sequence). CDR3 length equals 16 residues. Trimming took 1 base from V and 4 from J, leaving 14 bases between them. The CDR3: CASSIGATGTNQPQHF. For the CDR3, the DNA is TGTGCCAGTAGTATAGGGGCCACAGGCACAAATCAGCCCCAGCATTTT.

This clone was recorded a few times. The chain carries TRBV5-6 and TRBJ2-7; 8 bases are a match to TRBD2. The CDR3 consists of 15 residues. CDR1 SGHDT and CDR2 YYEEEE come from the germline V gene. J was trimmed by 7 bases and V by 4 bases; bases with no gene match: 13. The DNA of the CDR3 is TGTGCCAGCAGCCCGGGGGTAGCGGGACTAGGGGAGCAGTACTTC. Its protein product is CASSPGVAGLGEQYF.

Concerning this clone: Germline is not matched at one junction end, which may reflect a read error. The rearrangement uses TRBV7-9 and TRBJ2-3; D perhaps matches TRBD1 (5 bases). Per the germline V gene, CDR1 is SEHNR and CDR2 is FQNEAQ (reference sequence). The CDR3 has 16 residues. The DNA of the CDR3 is TGTTCCAGCAGCTTACTCAGGGCTGGGTCCACAGATACGCAGTATTTT. This codes for CSSSLLRAGSTDTQYF.

The genes are TRBV19 and TRBJ2-5; D is possibly TRBD1 (5 bases). Trimming shortened V by 3 bases and J by 5 bases, and 10 bases separated the two germline ends. There are 13 residues in the CDR3. Germline lookup yields CDR1 LNHDA and CDR2 SQIVND (reference sequence). The CDR3 is CASSIQGSETQYF. The CDR3 nucleotides are TGTGCCAGTAGTATCCAGGGAAGTGAGACCCAGTACTTC. Combining the CDR3 with reference TRBV19 and TRBJ2-5 gives the whole variable domain DGGITQSPKYLFRKEGQNVTLSCEQNLNHDAMYWYRQDPGQGLRLIYYSQIVNDFQKGDIAEGYSVSREKKESFPLTVTSAQKNPTAFYLCASSIQGSETQYFGPGTRLLVL.

V and J are TRBV29-1 and TRBJ1-1; TRBD1 agrees at 10 bases. The germline CDR1 and CDR2 sequences are SQVTM and ANQGSEA. The CDR3 consists of 14 residues. Germline trimming cut 7 bases from V and 0 bases from J; bases unmatched to any gene: 5. CDR3 protein: CSARQGAMNTEAFF. The CDR3 DNA reads TGCAGCGCCCGACAGGGGGCTATGAACACTGAAGCTTTCTTT.

V gene TRBV11-3 combines with J gene TRBJ2-5; a weak D match, TRBD1 (6 bases). The CDR3 consists of 14 residues. V was pared by 5 bases and J by 4 bases, with 14 bases between. Looked up from germline, CDR1 is SGHNT and CDR2 is YENEEA. The CDR3 loop reads CASSTEPGAETQYF. CDR3 nucleotide sequence: TGTGCCAGCAGCACCGAACCAGGGGCAGAGACCCAGTACTTC.

In its sample, this clone was seen a few times. V gene TRBV10-3 combines with J gene TRBJ2-7; TRBD2 matches 9 bases. This CDR3 is 12 amino acids long. Germline loops: CDR1 ENHRY, CDR2 SYGVKD. Trimming removed 4 bases from V and 5 bases from J; junction bases left unmatched: 0. The CDR3 loop is CAISGTSDEQYF. The CDR3 DNA reads TGTGCCATCAGTGGGACTAGCGACGAGCAGTACTTC.

V is TRBV2 and J is TRBJ2-1; 8 bases fit TRBD1. There are 16 residues in the CDR3. Germline V CDR1 and CDR2: SNHLY, FYNNEI. V was pared by 2 bases and J by 8 bases, with 11 bases of the junction left unmatched. CDR3 sequence: CASSELVVDRVYEQFF. The CDR3 nucleotides are TGTGCCAGCAGTGAATTGGTGGTGGACAGGGTCTATGAGCAGTTCTTC. The full variable domain, rest sourced from reference TRBV2 and TRBJ2-1, is EPEVTQTPSHQVTQMGQEVILRCVPISNHLYFYWYRQILGQKVEFLVSFYNNEISEKSEIFDDQFSVERPDGSNFTLKIRSTKLEDSAMYFCASSELVVDRVYEQFFGPGTRLTVL.

The gene calls are TRBV4-1 and TRBJ2-1; D is undetermined. Germline CDR1 reads MGHRA; CDR2 reads YSYEKL. Trimming shortened V by 3 bases and J by 4 bases, and 16 bases separated the two germline ends. The CDR3 covers 16 residues. CDR3 sequence reads: CASSQEPVTLYNEQFF. CDR3 DNA sequence: TGCGCCAGCAGCCAGGAGCCGGTCACCCTTTACAATGAGCAGTTCTTC.

The genes are TRBV27 and TRBJ2-7; maybe TRBD1 (10 bases). The CDR3 consists of 19 residues. Germline V lookup: CDR1 MNHEY, CDR2 SMNVEV (reference sequence). The V and J ends lost 2 bases and 3 bases respectively, with 26 bases between them. In DNA form, the CDR3 reads TGTGCCAGCAGTTTACCGGGACAGGGGAAAGCGGGGGGCCTCTACGAGCAGTACTTC. Its protein is CASSLPGQGKAGGLYEQYF.

This rearrangement joins TRBV6-1 to TRBJ2-3; perhaps TRBD1 as D (5 bases). The germline V and J ends were trimmed by 2 bases and 4 bases, with 10 bases remaining between them. Germline CDR1 MNHNS, CDR2 SASEGT. The CDR3 covers 14 residues. The DNA of the CDR3 is TGTGCCAGCAGTGAAAGCCCAGGGCCAGATACGCAGTATTTT. It codes for CASSESPGPDTQYF.

This clone came up once. The genes are TRBV5-1 and TRBJ2-7; D might be TRBD1 (5 bases). Trimming pared 3 bases from V and 3 bases from J, leaving 13 bases between. Germline V CDR1 and CDR2: SGHRS, YFSETQ. This CDR3 has 14 residues. CDR3 nucleotide sequence: TGCGCCAGCAGCTCCCAGGGAAGAAGCTACGAGCAGTACTTC. This gives the protein CASSSQGRSYEQYF.

V usage is TRBV6-4 and J usage is TRBJ2-7; D is possibly TRBD1 (6 bases). Germline V gene data show CDR1 as MRHNA and CDR2 as SNTAGT. V was clipped by 5 bases and J by 6 bases, with 14 bases between them. This CDR3 has 13 residues. The CDR3 sequence: CASSYKQGTEQYF. In DNA form, the CDR3 reads TGTGCCAGCAGTTATAAACAGGGAACCGAGCAGTACTTC.

The chain is built from TRBV27 and TRBJ2-5; D may be TRBD1 (6 bases). The DNA matches TRBJ2-7 better at its end, which makes the J call doubtful. The CDR3 has 15 amino acids. Germline V gene lookup returns CDR1 MNHEY and CDR2 SMNVEV (reference sequence). The CDR3 nucleotides read TGTGCCAGCAGCTTGGGACACACGAGCTCCTACGAGCAGTACTTC. It is translated as CASSLGHTSSYEQYF.

V and J are TRBV7-9 and TRBJ1-1; no reliable D call. The CDR3 contains 13 residues. Germline loops: CDR1 SEHNR, CDR2 FQNEAQ (reference sequence). The germline V and J ends were trimmed by 4 bases and 1 base, with 7 bases remaining between them. The CDR3 DNA reads as TGTGCCAGCAGCTCCGGGGAGAACACTGAAGCTTTCTTT. Translation gives CASSSGENTEAFF.